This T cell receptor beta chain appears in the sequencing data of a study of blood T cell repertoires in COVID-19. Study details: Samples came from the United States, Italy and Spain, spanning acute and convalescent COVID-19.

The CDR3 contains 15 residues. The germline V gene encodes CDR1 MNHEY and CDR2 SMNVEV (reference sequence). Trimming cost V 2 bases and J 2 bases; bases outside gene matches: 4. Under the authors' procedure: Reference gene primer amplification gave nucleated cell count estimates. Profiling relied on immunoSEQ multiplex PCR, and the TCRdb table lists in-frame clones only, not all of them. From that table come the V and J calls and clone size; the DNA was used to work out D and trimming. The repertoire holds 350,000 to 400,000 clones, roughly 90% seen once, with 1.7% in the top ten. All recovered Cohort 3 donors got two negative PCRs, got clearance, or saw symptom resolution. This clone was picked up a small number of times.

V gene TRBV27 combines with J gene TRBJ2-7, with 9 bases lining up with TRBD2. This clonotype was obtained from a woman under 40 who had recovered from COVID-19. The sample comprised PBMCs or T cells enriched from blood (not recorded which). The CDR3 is CASSLTLAGTYEQYF. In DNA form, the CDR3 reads TGTGCCAGCAGTTTAACCCTAGCGGGGACCTACGAGCAGTACTTC.